The clone carrying this T cell receptor (beta chain) came up many times. The antigen is undetermined. The authors ran a second PCR of roughly 6 to 12 cycles using a sample-barcoded 5' primer and a J-beta primer mix. TCRdb re-called the 5' RACE reads with MiXCR, one entry per CDR3 protein. There are about 700,000 distinct CDR3 sequences in the sample; approximately 30% occur only once, and 15% lies in the top ten. The CDR3 has 13 amino acids. Germline-derived CDR1 and CDR2 are DFQATT and SNEGSKA (reference sequence). V was clipped by 1 base and J by 4 bases; unmatched bases: 3. This sample was included in a study of blood T cells in healthy people across ages. Study-wide findings and caveats: Lack of knowledge of donor CMV status possibly confounded expanded clonotype changes. Diversity estimated from one million T cells was considered an underestimate.

This chain uses TRBV20-1 with TRBJ2-7; 8 bases fit TRBD2. This TCR came from a woman older than 75 in good health. Sequenced input: blood. CDR3 residues: CSARGTSGYEQYF. CDR3 coding DNA: TGCAGTGCTAGAGGCACTAGCGGATACGAGCAGTACTTC.